The table lists the clone carrying this T cell receptor beta chain with many counts. Molecular barcoded adaptors covering alpha/delta and beta/gamma chains were used on around 370 ng RNA. TCRdb called the reads again in MiXCR, with one record for every CDR3 protein. The sample lists 100,000 to 150,000 distinct CDR3 sequences, approximately 13% occurring once. The sample belongs to a study of read filtering for tumor transcriptome and immune sequencing. The CDR3 is 15 residues long. V dropped 6 bases and J dropped 0; count of bases not matched to a gene: 6. Germline loops: CDR1 LNHDA, CDR2 SQIVND (reference sequence).

V is TRBV19 and J is TRBJ2-3; TRBD1 matches at 7 bases. Sequenced input: a population of CD138-negative cells sorted from bone marrow. The TCR was taken from a donor at least 40 years old with multiple myeloma. This CDR3 is CASSQTGISTDTQYF. CDR3 sequence (DNA): TGTGCCAGTAGCCAGACAGGGATAAGCACAGATACGCAGTATTTT.